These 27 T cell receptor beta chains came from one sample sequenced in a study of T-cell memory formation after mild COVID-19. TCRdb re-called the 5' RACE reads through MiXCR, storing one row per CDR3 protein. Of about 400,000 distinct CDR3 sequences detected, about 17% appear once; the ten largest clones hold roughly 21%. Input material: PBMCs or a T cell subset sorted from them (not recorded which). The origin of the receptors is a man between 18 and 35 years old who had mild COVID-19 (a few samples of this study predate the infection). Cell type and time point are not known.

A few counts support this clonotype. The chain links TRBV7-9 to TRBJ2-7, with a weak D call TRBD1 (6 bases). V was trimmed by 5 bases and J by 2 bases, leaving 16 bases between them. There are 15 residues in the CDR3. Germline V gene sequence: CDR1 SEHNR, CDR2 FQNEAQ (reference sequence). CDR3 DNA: TGTGCCAGCAGCCGACCAGGGGCTACTCCCTACGAGCAGTACTTC. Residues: CASSRPGATPYEQYF.

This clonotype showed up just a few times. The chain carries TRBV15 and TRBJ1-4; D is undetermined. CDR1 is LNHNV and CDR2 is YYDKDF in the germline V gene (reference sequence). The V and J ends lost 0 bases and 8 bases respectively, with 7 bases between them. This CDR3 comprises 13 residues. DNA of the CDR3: TGTGCCACCAGCAGAGATGGAGGGGAAAAACTGTTTTTT. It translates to CATSRDGGEKLFF.

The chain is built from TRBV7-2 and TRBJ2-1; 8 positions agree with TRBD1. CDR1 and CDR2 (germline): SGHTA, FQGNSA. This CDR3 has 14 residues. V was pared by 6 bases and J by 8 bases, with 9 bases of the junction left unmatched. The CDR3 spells CASRSGTGFDEQFF. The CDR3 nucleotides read TGTGCCAGCAGGTCCGGGACAGGTTTTGATGAGCAGTTCTTC.

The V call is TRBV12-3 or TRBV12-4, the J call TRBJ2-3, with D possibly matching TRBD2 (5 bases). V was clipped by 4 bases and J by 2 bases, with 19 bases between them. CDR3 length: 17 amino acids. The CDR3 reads CASSSPPTGWDTDTQYF. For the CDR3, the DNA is TGTGCCAGCAGTTCACCACCGACGGGGTGGGACACAGATACGCAGTATTTT.

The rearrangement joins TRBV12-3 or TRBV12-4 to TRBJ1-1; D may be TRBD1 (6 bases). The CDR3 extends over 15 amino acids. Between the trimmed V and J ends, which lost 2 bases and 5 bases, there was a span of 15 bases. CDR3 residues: CASSLLRGAETEAFF. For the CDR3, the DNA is TGTGCCAGCAGTTTACTTAGGGGGGCAGAAACTGAAGCTTTCTTT.

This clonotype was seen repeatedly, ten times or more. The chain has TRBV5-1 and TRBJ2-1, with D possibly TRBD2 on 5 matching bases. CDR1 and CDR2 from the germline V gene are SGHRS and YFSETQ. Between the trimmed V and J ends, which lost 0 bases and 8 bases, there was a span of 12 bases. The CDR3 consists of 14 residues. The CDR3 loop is CASSLVGAGDEQFF. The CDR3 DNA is TGCGCCAGCAGCTTGGTTGGCGCGGGCGATGAGCAGTTCTTC. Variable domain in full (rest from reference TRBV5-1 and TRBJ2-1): KAGVTQTPRYLIKTRGQQVTLSCSPISGHRSVSWYQQTPGQGLQFLFEYFSETQRNKGNFPGRFSGRQFSNSRSEMNVSTLELGDSALYLCASSLVGAGDEQFFGPGTRLTVL.

CDR3: CASSGTGGENQPQHF. The CDR3, as DNA: TGTGCCAGCAGCGGGACAGGTGGTGAAAATCAGCCCCAGCATTTT. The chain links TRBV7-9 to TRBJ1-5; 8 nucleotides agree with TRBD1. Trimming at V came to 5 bases and at J to 4 bases, leaving 7 bases not matched to a gene. The CDR3 length is 15 residues. Germline V lookup: CDR1 SEHNR, CDR2 FQNEAQ (reference sequence).

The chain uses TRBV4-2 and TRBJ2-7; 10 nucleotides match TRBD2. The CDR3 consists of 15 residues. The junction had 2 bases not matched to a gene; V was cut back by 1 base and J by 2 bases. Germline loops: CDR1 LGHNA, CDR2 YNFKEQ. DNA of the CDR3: TGTGCCAGCAGCCAAGCTAGCGGGGGAACCTACGAGCAGTACGTC. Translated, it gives CASSQASGGTYEQYV.

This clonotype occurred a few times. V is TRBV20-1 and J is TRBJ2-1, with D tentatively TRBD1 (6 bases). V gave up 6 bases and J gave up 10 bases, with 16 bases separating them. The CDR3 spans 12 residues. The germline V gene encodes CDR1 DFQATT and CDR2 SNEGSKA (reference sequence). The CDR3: CSADSRGGEQFF. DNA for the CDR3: TGCAGTGCCGATTCCAGGGGCGGGGAGCAGTTCTTC.

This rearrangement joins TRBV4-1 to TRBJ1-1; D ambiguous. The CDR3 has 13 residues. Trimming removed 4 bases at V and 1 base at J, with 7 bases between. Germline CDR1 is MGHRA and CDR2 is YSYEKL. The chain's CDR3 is CASSPYGNTEAFF. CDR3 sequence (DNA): TGCGCCAGCAGCCCCTACGGGAACACTGAAGCTTTCTTT.

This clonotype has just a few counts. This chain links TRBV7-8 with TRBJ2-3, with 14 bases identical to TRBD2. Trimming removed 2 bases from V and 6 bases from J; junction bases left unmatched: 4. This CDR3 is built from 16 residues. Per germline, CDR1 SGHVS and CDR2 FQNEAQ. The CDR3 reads CASSLRLAGGLDTQYF. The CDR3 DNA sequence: TGTGCCAGCAGCTTAAGACTAGCGGGGGGGCTGGATACGCAGTATTTT.

Here the CDR3 DNA reads TGCAGCGTTGAAGATTCATCCTCAGGACAGGGGGACATGAACACTGAAGCTTTCTTT. Its protein is CSVEDSSSGQGDMNTEAFF. This chain links TRBV29-1 with TRBJ1-1; 10 bases fit TRBD1. After removal of 0 bases from V and 0 bases from J, the junction contained 13 bases not matched to a gene. From germline, CDR1 is SQVTM and CDR2 ANQGSEA. There are 19 residues in the CDR3.

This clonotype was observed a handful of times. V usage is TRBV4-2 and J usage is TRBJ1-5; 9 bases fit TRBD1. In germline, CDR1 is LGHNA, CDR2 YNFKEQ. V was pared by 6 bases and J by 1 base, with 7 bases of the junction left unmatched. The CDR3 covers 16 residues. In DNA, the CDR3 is TGTGCCAGCAGACAGGGACAGGGACGAAGCAATCAGCCCCAGCATTTT. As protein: CASRQGQGRSNQPQHF.

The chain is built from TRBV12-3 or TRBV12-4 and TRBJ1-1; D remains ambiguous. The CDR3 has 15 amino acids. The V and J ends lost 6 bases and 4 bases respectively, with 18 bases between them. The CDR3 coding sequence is TGTGCCAGCAGCCGAACTTCTGTTGGGTCCACTGAAGCTTTCTTT. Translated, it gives CASSRTSVGSTEAFF.

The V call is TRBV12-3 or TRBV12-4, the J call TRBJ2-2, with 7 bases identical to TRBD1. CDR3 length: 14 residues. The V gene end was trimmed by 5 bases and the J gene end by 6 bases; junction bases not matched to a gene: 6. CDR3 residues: CASSPTGSAGELFF. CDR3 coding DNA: TGTGCCAGCAGTCCGACAGGGTCCGCCGGGGAGCTGTTTTTT.

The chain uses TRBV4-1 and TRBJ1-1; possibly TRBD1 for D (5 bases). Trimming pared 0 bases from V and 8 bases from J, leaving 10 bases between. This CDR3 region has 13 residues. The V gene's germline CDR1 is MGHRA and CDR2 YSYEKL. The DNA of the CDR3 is TGCGCCAGCAGCCAAGATGGGACCGTGGAAGCTTTCTTT. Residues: CASSQDGTVEAFF.

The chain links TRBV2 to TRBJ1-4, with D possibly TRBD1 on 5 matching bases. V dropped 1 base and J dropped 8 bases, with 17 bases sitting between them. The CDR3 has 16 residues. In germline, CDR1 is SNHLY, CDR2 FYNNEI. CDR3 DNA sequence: TGTGCCAGCAGTGAAGTCCGGCCCGGGGGATCAGAAAAACTGTTTTTT. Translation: CASSEVRPGGSEKLFF.

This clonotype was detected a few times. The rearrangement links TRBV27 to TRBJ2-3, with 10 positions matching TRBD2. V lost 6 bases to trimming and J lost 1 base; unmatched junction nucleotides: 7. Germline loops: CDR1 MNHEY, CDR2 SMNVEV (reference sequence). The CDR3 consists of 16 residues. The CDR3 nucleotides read TGTGCCAGCAGCCCGACTGGACTAGCGGGCACAGATACGCAGTATTTT. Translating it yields CASSPTGLAGTDTQYF.

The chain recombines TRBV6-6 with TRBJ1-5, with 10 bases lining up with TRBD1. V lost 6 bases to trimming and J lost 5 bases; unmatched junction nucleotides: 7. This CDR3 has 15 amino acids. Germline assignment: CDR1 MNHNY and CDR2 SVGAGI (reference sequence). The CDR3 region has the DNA TGTGCCAGCAGCTCCGGACAGGGGGTATATCAGCCCCAGCATTTT. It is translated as CASSSGQGVYQPQHF.

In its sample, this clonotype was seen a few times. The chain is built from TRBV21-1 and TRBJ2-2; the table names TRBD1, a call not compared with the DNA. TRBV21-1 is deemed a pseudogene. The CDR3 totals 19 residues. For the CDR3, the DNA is TGTGCCAGCAGCGAAAACGAACCGAGACGGGACGGAATAAACGGGGAGCTGTTTTTT. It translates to CASSENEPRRDGINGELFF.

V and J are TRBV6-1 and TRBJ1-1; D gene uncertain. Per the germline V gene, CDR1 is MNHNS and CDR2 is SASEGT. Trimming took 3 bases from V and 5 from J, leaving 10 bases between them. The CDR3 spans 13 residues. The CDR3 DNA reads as TGTGCCAGCAGTGATAGGGCTCTGACTGAAGCTTTCTTT. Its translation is CASSDRALTEAFF.

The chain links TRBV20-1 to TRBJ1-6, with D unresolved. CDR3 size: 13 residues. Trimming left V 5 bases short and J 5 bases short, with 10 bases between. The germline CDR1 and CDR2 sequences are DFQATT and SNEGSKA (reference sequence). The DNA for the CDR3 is TGCAGTGCTCCTGGACGGAATAATTCACCCCTCCACTTT. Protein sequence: CSAPGRNNSPLHF.

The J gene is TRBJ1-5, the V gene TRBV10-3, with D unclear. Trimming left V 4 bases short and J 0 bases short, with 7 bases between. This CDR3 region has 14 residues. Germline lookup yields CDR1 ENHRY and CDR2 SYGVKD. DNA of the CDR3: TGTGCCATCAGTGCTGAATATAGCAATCAGCCCCAGCATTTT. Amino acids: CAISAEYSNQPQHF.

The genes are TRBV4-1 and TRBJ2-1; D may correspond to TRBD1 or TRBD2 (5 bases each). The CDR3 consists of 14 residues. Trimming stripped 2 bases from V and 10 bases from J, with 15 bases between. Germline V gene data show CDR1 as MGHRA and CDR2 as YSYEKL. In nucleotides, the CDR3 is TGCGCCAGCAGCCAACCGGGACGAGGGCCCGAGCAGTTCTTC. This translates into CASSQPGRGPEQFF.

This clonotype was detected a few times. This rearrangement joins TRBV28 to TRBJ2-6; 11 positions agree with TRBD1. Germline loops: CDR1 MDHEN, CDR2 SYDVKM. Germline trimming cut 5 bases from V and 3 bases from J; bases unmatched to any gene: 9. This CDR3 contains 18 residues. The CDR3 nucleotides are TGTGCCAGCAGTGCCTCGGGACAGGGGGTTGGTGGGGCCAACGTCCTGACTTTC. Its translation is CASSASGQGVGGANVLTF.

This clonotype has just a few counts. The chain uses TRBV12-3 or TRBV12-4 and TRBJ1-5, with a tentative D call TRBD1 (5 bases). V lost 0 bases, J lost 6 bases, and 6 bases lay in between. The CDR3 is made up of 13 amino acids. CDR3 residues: CASSLAQGQPQHF. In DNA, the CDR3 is TGTGCCAGCAGTTTAGCGCAGGGTCAGCCCCAGCATTTT.

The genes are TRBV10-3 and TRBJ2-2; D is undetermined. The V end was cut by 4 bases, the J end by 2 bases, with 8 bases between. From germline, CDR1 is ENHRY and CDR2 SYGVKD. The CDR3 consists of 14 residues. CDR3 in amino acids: CAISVGPNTGELFF. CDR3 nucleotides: TGTGCCATCAGTGTTGGCCCTAACACCGGGGAGCTGTTTTTT.